A selection of T cell receptor beta chains follows, all from one sample in a study of cytomegalovirus exposure and HLA in healthy donors. TCRdb's copy holds only in-frame clones and misses some; the assay was immunoSEQ multiplex PCR. The profile shows about 170,000 clones, around 83% of them singletons. Source material: PBMCs. The receptors shown here come from a man younger than 30 in good health and CMV-seropositive. CDR3s include the opening cysteine and the closing phenylalanine or tryptophan. The order of the fields is V gene, clone size, J gene, D gene, CDR3 protein, CDR3 DNA. A D gene is named only where the DNA matches it firmly. The listing skips clone size in some rows; elsewhere it reads once, few, many or a size class.

>TRBV6-6|few|TRBJ1-1|NA
CASSYSGGSTEAFF
TGTGCCAGCAGTTACTCGGGGGGGTCAACTGAAGCTTTCTTT
>TRBV5-6|NA|TRBJ1-3|TRBD1
CASSFTGVGSGNTIYF
TGTGCCAGCAGCTTCACAGGGGTTGGATCTGGAAACACCATATATTTT
>TRBV19|NA|TRBJ1-2|NA
CASSLDSINYGYTF
TGTGCCAGTAGTTTGGACAGCATTAACTATGGCTACACCTTC
>TRBV7-9|NA|TRBJ1-2|NA
CASSAEAQFYGYTF
TGTGCCAGCAGCGCCGAGGCCCAGTTCTATGGCTACACCTTC
>TRBV5-4|NA|TRBJ1-1|TRBD1
CASSFPGTGDTEAFF
TGTGCCAGCAGCTTCCCCGGGACAGGGGACACTGAAGCTTTCTTT
>TRBV5-6|once|TRBJ1-2|NA
CASSFLRGMGYGYTF
TGTGCCAGCAGCTTCCTTCGCGGGATGGGATATGGCTACACCTTC
>TRBV4-1|NA|TRBJ2-7|NA
CASSQDAGTYSYEQYF
TGCGCCAGCAGCCAGGACGCCGGGACTTACTCCTACGAGCAGTACTTC
>TRBV19|NA|TRBJ1-6|NA
CASSIGPRGGNNSPLHF
TGTGCCAGTAGTATAGGTCCTCGGGGAGGGAATAATTCACCCCTCCACTTT
>TRBV29-1|few|TRBJ1-3|TRBD1
CSVERGLTGNTIYF
TGCAGCGTTGAAAGGGGGCTCACTGGAAACACCATATATTTT
>TRBV7-2|few|TRBJ2-1|NA
CASSLNSYNEQFF
TGTGCCAGCAGCTTGAACAGTTACAATGAGCAGTTCTTC
>TRBV7-8|NA|TRBJ2-3|NA
CASSPYRTDTQYF
TGTGCCAGCAGCCCGTATCGCACAGATACGCAGTATTTT
>TRBV5-1|NA|TRBJ2-3|TRBD1
CASSSPGGRTDTQYF
TGCGCCAGCAGCTCTCCAGGGGGCCGGACAGATACGCAGTATTTT
>TRBV9|NA|TRBJ1-1|NA
CAGSPTAKTEAFF
TGTGCCGGCAGCCCCACCGCGAAGACTGAAGCTTTCTTT
>TRBV2|NA|TRBJ2-3|NA
CATSRGTDTQYF
TGTGCCACCTCCCGGGGCACAGATACGCAGTATTTT
>TRBV6-5|NA|TRBJ2-7|NA
CASGRMGLEQYF
TGTGCCAGCGGTCGAATGGGCCTCGAGCAGTACTTC
>TRBV7-9|NA|TRBJ2-7|NA
CASSSPRDEQYF
TGTGCCAGCAGTTCCCCCCGCGACGAGCAGTACTTC
>TRBV14|NA|TRBJ2-3|NA
CASRDSRGNTDTQYF
TGTGCCAGCAGGGATTCCAGGGGAAACACAGATACGCAGTATTTT
>TRBV12-5|NA|TRBJ2-7|TRBD2
CASGLVDKGLAGLYYEQYF
TGTGCTAGTGGTTTGGTAGACAAAGGACTAGCGGGGCTTTACTACGAGCAGTACTTC
>TRBV6-5|NA|TRBJ1-3|NA
CASTAGWGNTIYF
TGTGCCAGCACCGCCGGGTGGGGAAACACCATATATTTT
>TRBV30|NA|TRBJ1-5|NA
CAWSVLSSNQPQHF
TGTGCCTGGAGTGTATTGAGTAGCAATCAGCCCCAGCATTTT
>TRBV11-1|NA|TRBJ2-1|TRBD2
CASSLSGGAYNEQFF
TGTGCCAGCAGCTTGAGCGGGGGGGCTTACAATGAGCAGTTCTTC
>TRBV5-6|NA|TRBJ1-2|NA
CASSPGGRGADYGYTF
TGTGCCAGCAGCCCCGGAGGGAGGGGCGCGGACTATGGCTACACCTTC
>TRBV27|NA|TRBJ2-7|NA
CANGLGTTSYEQYF
TGTGCCAACGGGCTGGGGACAACAAGCTACGAGCAGTACTTC
>TRBV19|NA|TRBJ1-5|NA
CASSTMGPGQPQHF
TGTGCCAGCAGCACTATGGGGCCAGGGCAGCCCCAGCATTTT
>TRBV27|NA|TRBJ2-7|TRBD1
CASTLTGGRLYEQYF
TGTGCCAGCACCCTCACAGGGGGCAGGTTGTACGAGCAGTACTTC
>TRBV7-2|once|TRBJ2-7|TRBD1
CASSIWTGDHEQYF
TGTGCCAGCAGCATCTGGACAGGGGACCACGAGCAGTACTTC
>TRBV13|NA|TRBJ2-1|TRBD2
CASSYQYRGGFNEQFF
TGTGCCAGCAGCTATCAATACCGGGGGGGCTTTAATGAGCAGTTCTTC
>TRBV6-5|NA|TRBJ2-1|TRBD2
CASSYASGGWNNEQFF
TGTGCCAGCAGTTACGCTAGCGGGGGGTGGAACAATGAGCAGTTCTTC
>TRBV6-5|NA|TRBJ2-1|NA
CASRPVGQRHEQFF
TGTGCCAGCAGGCCCGTGGGGCAGAGGCATGAGCAGTTCTTC
>TRBV4-3|few|TRBJ2-5|TRBD2
CASSQNSGGEETQYF
TGCGCCAGCAGCCAGAATAGCGGGGGGGAAGAGACCCAGTACTTC
>TRBV9|NA|TRBJ1-1|NA
CASSLTVTNTEAFF
TGTGCCAGCAGCTTGACAGTTACGAACACTGAAGCTTTCTTT
>TRBV11-3|once|TRBJ2-5|TRBD2
CASSIGLAGKETQYF
TGTGCCAGCAGCATAGGACTAGCCGGGAAGGAGACCCAGTACTTC
>TRBV4-3|NA|TRBJ1-6|NA
CASSQFSGDSPLHF
TGCGCCAGCAGCCAATTCTCAGGGGATTCACCCCTCCACTTT
>TRBV5-4|few|TRBJ2-2|TRBD2
CASSLGLADTGELFF
TGTGCCAGCAGCTTAGGACTAGCAGACACCGGGGAGCTGTTTTTT
>TRBV5-1|NA|TRBJ2-1|TRBD1
CASSTQTGGVEQFF
TGCGCCAGCAGCACCCAGACAGGGGGTGTTGAGCAGTTCTTC
>TRBV4-3|NA|TRBJ1-1|NA
CASSQERRTEAFF
TGCGCCAGCAGCCAAGAGCGGAGGACTGAAGCTTTCTTT
>TRBV5-6|NA|TRBJ2-1|TRBD1
CASSLQGVDYEQFF
TGTGCCAGCAGCCTACAGGGGGTCGATTATGAGCAGTTCTTC
>TRBV7-7|NA|TRBJ2-5|NA
CASSRTLTGIRETQYF
TGTGCTAGCAGCCGAACCCTAACAGGGATAAGAGAGACCCAGTACTTC
>TRBV15|NA|TRBJ1-5|TRBD1
CATMSSGGAGPQHF
TGTGCCACCATGTCATCAGGGGGCGCCGGACCTCAGCATTTT
>TRBV27|NA|TRBJ1-4|NA
CASSPGPGGKLFF
TGTGCCAGCAGTCCGGGACCCGGAGGGAAACTGTTTTTT
>TRBV7-2|NA|TRBJ2-3|TRBD2
CASSLEGGGVTDTQYF
TGTGCCAGCAGCTTAGAGGGCGGGGGGGTGACAGATACGCAGTATTTT
>TRBV5-1|NA|TRBJ1-1|NA
CASSRDTSNTEAFF
TGCGCCAGCTCCAGGGACACTTCGAACACTGAAGCTTTCTTT
>TRBV11-3|NA|TRBJ1-4|TRBD1
CASSFSGQETNEKLFF
TGTGCCAGCAGCTTCTCTGGACAGGAGACTAATGAAAAACTGTTTTTT
>TRBV6-1|NA|TRBJ2-5|TRBD2
CASSESSGGAGTQYF
TGTGCCAGCAGTGAGAGTAGCGGGGGGGCAGGGACCCAGTACTTC
>TRBV9|NA|TRBJ1-2|NA
CASRQSGSYGYTF
TGTGCCAGCAGACAGTCAGGGTCCTATGGCTACACCTTC
>TRBV2|NA|TRBJ2-5|TRBD1
CASQTGAAETQYF
TGTGCCAGCCAGACAGGGGCGGCAGAGACCCAGTACTTC
>TRBV19|NA|TRBJ1-2|NA
CASSIWTAGKDGYTF
TGTGCCAGTAGTATTTGGACAGCCGGGAAGGATGGCTACACCTTC
>TRBV5-1|few|TRBJ1-3|TRBD1
CASSSADRAGNTIYF
TGCGCCAGCAGCTCGGCGGACAGGGCTGGAAACACCATATATTTT
>TRBV5-1|NA|TRBJ2-1|NA
CASSLDPGSYNEQFF
TGCGCCAGCAGCTTGGATCCCGGCTCCTACAATGAGCAGTTCTTC
>TRBV4-1|NA|TRBJ1-2|NA
CASSQDLYGTGYGYTF
TGCGCCAGCAGCCAAGATTTGTATGGTACCGGCTATGGCTACACCTTC
>TRBV6-1|NA|TRBJ2-6|NA
CASSDRGASGANVLTF
TGTGCCAGCAGTGATCGGGGTGCCTCTGGGGCCAACGTCCTGACTTTC
>TRBV10-2|NA|TRBJ2-1|NA
CASRPAGGQNEQFF
TGCGCCAGCCGACCAGCAGGGGGGCAGAATGAGCAGTTCTTC
>TRBV2|NA|TRBJ1-1|NA
CASSEAHRRKNTEAFF
TGTGCCAGCAGTGAAGCCCACAGACGAAAGAACACTGAAGCTTTCTTT
>TRBV6-5|NA|TRBJ2-5|NA
CASANQRETQYF
TGTGCCAGCGCGAATCAGAGGGAGACCCAGTACTTC
>TRBV7-9|NA|TRBJ2-7|NA
CASSLAQSGVFYEQYF
TGTGCCAGCAGCTTAGCGCAGTCGGGAGTGTTCTACGAGCAGTACTTC
>TRBV30|NA|TRBJ1-2|NA
CAFRGYGYTF
TGTGCCTTCCGAGGCTATGGCTACACCTTC
>TRBV2|NA|TRBJ1-2|NA
CASKLEGNYGYTF
TGTGCCAGCAAATTGGAGGGAAACTATGGCTACACCTTC
>TRBV10-2|NA|TRBJ2-3|TRBD2
CASSDLAGWADTQYF
TGCGCCAGCAGTGACCTAGCGGGATGGGCAGATACGCAGTATTTT
>TRBV7-2|NA|TRBJ2-5|TRBD2
CASSLGNLAGVGETQYF
TGTGCCAGCAGCTTAGGAAACTTAGCGGGGGTAGGGGAGACCCAGTACTTC
>TRBV4-1|few|TRBJ1-6|TRBD1
CASSQDNQGVRSPLHF
TGCGCCAGCAGCCAAGATAATCAGGGGGTAAGGTCACCCCTCCACTTT